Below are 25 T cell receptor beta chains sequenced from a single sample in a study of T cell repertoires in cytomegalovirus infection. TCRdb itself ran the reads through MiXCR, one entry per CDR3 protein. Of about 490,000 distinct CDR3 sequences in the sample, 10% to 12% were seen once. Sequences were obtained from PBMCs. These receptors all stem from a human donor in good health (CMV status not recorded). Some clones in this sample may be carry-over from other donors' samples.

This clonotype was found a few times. CDR3 sequence: CASSYTAGSTEAFF. The CDR3 nucleotides read TGTGCCAGCAGTTACACCGCAGGGAGCACTGAAGCTTTCTTT. This chain uses TRBV6-6 with TRBJ1-1, with D maybe TRBD1 (5 bases). The CDR3 contains 14 residues. The V and J ends lost 2 bases and 4 bases respectively, with 11 bases between them. The germline CDR1 and CDR2 sequences are MNHNY and SVGAGI (reference sequence).

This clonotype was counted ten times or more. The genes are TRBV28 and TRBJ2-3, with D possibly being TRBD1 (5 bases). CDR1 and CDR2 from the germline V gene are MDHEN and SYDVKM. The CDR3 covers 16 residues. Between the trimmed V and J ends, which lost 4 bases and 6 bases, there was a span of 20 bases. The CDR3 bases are TGTGCCAGCAGTTCCGCGACAGTCCCCCCACTGGATACGCAGTATTTT. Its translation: CASSSATVPPLDTQYF.

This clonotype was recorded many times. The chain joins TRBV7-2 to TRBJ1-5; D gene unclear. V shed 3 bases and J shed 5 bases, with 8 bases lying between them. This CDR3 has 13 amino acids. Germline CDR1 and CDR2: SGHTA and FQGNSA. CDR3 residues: CASSFEMDQPQHF. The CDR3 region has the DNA TGTGCCAGCAGCTTTGAGATGGATCAGCCCCAGCATTTT.

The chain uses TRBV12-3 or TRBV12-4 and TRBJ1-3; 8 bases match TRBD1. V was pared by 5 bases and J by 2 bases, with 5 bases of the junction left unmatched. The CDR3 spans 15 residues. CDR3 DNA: TGTGCCAGCAGTCCAGGGGGCTTCACTGGAAACACCATATATTTT. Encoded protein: CASSPGGFTGNTIYF.

Written as DNA, the CDR3 is TGTGCCAGCGGGCAGCTCCAAGAGACCCAGTACTTC. Its protein is CASGQLQETQYF. The chain couples TRBV2 to TRBJ2-5; D ambiguous. Germline V gives CDR1 SNHLY, CDR2 FYNNEI. V was clipped by 8 bases and J by 1 base, with 8 bases between them. The CDR3 runs to 12 residues.

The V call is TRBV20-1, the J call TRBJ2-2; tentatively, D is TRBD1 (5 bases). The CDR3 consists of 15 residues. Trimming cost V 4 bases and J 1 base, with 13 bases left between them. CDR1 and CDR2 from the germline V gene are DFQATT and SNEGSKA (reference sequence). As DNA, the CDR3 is TGCAGTGCTACCCGATCCACAGGGAACACCGGGGAGCTGTTTTTT. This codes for CSATRSTGNTGELFF.

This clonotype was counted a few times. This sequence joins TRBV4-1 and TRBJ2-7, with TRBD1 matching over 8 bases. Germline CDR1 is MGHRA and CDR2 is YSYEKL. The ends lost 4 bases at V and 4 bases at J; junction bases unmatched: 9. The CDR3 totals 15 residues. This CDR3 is CASSLRQGAAYEQYF. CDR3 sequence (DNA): TGCGCCAGCAGCCTGCGGCAGGGGGCGGCTTACGAGCAGTACTTC.

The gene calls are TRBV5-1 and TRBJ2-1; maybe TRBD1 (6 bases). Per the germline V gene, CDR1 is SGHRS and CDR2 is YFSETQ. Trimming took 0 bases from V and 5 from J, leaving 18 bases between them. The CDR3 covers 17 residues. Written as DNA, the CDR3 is TGCGCCAGCAGCTTGGTTCGAGCCGACAGGTTAAACAATGAGCAGTTCTTC. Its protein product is CASSLVRADRLNNEQFF.

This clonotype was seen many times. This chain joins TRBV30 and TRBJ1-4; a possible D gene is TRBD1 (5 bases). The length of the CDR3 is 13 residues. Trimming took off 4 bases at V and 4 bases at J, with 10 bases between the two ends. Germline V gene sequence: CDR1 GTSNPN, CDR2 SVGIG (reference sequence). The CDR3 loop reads CAWTRGINEKLFF. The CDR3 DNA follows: TGTGCCTGGACAAGGGGAATTAATGAAAAACTGTTTTTT.

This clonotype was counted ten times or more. The CDR3 DNA follows: TGTGCCAGCAGTTTAAGTTCGCGACTTGGGGGCTACACCTTC. Amino acids: CASSLSSRLGGYTF. The J gene is TRBJ1-2, the V gene TRBV27; D gene unclear. Germline V lookup: CDR1 MNHEY, CDR2 SMNVEV (reference sequence). The ends were cut back, 2 bases at V and 8 bases at J, with 15 bases in the middle. The CDR3 totals 14 residues.

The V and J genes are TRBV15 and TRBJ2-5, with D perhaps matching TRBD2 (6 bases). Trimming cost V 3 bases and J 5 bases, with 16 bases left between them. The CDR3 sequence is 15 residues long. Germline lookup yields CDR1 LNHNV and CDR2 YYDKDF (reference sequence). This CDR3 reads CATSRESGVRETQYF. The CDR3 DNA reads TGTGCCACCAGCAGGGAGTCGGGAGTTAGGGAGACCCAGTACTTC.

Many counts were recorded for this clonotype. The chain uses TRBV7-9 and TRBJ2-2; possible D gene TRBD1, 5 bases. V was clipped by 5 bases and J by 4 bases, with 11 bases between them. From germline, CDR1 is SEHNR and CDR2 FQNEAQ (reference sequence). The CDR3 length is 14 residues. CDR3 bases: TGTGCCAGCAGCGGCAACAGGCGCACCGGGGAGCTGTTTTTT. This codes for CASSGNRRTGELFF.

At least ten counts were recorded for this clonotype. The CDR3, as DNA: TGTGCCACGACCACAGGCGCGAACACTGAAGCTTTCTTT. Protein: CATTTGANTEAFF. This rearrangement joins TRBV7-3 to TRBJ1-1; D may be TRBD1 (5 bases). The CDR3 is 13 amino acids. The germline CDR1 and CDR2 sequences are SGHTA and FQGTGA. V was shortened by 10 bases and J by 1 base, with 13 bases between the two germline ends.

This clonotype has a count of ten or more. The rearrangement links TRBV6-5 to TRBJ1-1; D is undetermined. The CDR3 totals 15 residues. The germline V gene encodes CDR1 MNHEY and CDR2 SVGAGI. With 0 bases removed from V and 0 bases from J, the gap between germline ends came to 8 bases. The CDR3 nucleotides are TGTGCCAGCAGTTACTCCGTGGCCATGAACACTGAAGCTTTCTTT. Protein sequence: CASSYSVAMNTEAFF.

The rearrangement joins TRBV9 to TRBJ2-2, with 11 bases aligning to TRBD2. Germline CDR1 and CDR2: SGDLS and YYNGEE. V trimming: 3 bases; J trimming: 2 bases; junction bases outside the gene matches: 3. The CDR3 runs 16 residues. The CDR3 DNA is TGTGCCAGCAGCGGGACTAGCGGGCCTAACACCGGGGAGCTGTTTTTT. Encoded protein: CASSGTSGPNTGELFF.

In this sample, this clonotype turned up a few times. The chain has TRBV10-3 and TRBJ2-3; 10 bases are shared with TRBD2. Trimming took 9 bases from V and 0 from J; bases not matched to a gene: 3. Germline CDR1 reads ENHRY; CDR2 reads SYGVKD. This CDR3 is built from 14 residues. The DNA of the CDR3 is TGTGCCATTACTAGCGGGACTAGCACAGATACGCAGTATTTT. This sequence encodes CAITSGTSTDTQYF.

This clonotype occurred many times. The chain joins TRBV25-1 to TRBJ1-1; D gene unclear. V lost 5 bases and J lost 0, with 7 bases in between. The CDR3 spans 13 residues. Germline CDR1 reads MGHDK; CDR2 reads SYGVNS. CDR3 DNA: TGTGCCAGCAGTTACGGGATGAACACTGAAGCTTTCTTT. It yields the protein CASSYGMNTEAFF.

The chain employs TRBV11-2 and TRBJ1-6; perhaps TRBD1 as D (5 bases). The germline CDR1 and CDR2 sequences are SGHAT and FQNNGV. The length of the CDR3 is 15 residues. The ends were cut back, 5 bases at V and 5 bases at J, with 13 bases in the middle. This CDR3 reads CASSAEGRDNSPLHF. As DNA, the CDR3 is TGTGCCAGCAGCGCGGAAGGCAGGGATAATTCACCCCTCCACTTT.

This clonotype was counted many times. CDR3 sequence: CASRTRTSGVTDTQYF. Here the CDR3 DNA reads TGTGCCAGTAGAACCCGGACTAGCGGGGTCACAGATACGCAGTATTTT. This chain uses TRBV19 with TRBJ2-3, with TRBD2 matching over 12 bases. Unmatched junction bases numbered 6, after V lost 6 bases and J lost 2 bases. Germline V gene sequence: CDR1 LNHDA, CDR2 SQIVND (reference sequence). This CDR3 spans 16 amino acids.

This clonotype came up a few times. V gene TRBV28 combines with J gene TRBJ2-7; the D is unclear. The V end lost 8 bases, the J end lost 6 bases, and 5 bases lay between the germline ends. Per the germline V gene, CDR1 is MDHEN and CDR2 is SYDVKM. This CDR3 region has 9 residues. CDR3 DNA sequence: TGTGCCAGCGGAAGCGAGCAGTACTTC. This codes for CASGSEQYF.

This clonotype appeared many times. CDR3 coding DNA: TGTGCCAGCAGCGTAGATAGTGGAAACACCATATATTTT. Its translation: CASSVDSGNTIYF. This chain connects TRBV9 to TRBJ1-3; D remains ambiguous. The germline V and J ends were trimmed by 0 bases and 3 bases, with 4 bases remaining between them. Germline loops: CDR1 SGDLS, CDR2 YYNGEE. The CDR3 sequence is 13 residues long.

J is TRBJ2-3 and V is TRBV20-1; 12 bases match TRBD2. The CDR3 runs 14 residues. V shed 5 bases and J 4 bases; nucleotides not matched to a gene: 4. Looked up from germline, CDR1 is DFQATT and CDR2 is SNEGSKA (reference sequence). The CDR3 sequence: CSAETSGRADTQYF. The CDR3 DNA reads TGCAGTGCTGAGACTAGCGGGAGAGCAGATACGCAGTATTTT.

CDR3 in amino acids: CASSLRQSKETQYF. The CDR3 DNA reads as TGTGCCAGCAGCTTGCGTCAGTCGAAAGAGACCCAGTACTTC. The chain is built from TRBV5-6 and TRBJ2-5; D is uncertain. Between the trimmed V and J ends, which lost 1 base and 3 bases, there was a span of 10 bases. Germline CDR1 is SGHDT and CDR2 is YYEEEE. The CDR3 is 14 amino acids.

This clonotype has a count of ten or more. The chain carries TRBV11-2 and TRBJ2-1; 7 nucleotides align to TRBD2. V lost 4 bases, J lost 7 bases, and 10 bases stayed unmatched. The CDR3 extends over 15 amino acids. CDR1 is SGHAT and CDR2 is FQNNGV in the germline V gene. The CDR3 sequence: CASSSTSGTKNEQFF. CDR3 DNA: TGTGCCAGCAGCTCCACCTCCGGGACTAAAAATGAGCAGTTCTTC. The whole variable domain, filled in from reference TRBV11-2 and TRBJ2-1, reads EAGVAQSPRYKIIEKRQSVAFWCNPISGHATLYWYQQILGQGPKLLIQFQNNGVVDDSQLPKDRFSAERLKGVDSTLKIQPAKLEDSAVYLCASSSTSGTKNEQFFGPGTRLTVL.

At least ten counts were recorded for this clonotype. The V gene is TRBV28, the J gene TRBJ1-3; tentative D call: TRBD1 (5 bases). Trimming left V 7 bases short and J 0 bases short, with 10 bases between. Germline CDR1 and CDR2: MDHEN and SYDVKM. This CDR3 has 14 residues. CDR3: CASNWGTSGNTIYF. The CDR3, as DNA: TGTGCCAGCAATTGGGGGACCTCTGGAAACACCATATATTTT.